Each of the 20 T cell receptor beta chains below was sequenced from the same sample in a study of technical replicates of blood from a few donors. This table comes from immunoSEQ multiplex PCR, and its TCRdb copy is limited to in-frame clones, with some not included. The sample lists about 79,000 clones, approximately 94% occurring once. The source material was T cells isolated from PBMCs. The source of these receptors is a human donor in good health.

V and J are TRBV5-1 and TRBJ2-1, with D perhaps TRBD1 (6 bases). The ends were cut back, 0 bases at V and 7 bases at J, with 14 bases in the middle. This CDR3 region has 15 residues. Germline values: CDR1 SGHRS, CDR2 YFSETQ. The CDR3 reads CASSLAGLTGNEQFF. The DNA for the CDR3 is TGCGCCAGCAGCTTGGCCGGATTAACAGGGAATGAGCAGTTCTTC.

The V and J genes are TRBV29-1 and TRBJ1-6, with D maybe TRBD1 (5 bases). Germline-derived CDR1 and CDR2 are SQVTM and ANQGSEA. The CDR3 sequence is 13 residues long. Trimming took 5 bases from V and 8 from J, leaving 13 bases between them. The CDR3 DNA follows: TGCAGCGTTCGACAGAGCAATGATTCACCCCTCCACTTT. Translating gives CSVRQSNDSPLHF.

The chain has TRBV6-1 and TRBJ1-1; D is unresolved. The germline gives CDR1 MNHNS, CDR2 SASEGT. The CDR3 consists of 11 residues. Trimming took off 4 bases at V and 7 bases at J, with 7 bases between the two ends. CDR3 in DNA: TGTGCCAGCAGTGCCCCAGGTGAAGCTTTCTTT. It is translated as CASSAPGEAFF.

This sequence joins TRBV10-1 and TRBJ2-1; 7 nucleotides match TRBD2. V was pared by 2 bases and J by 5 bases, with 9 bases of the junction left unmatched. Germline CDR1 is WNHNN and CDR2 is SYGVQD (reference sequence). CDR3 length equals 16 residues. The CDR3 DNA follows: TGCGCCAGCAGTGAGAGCCCCGGGAGGAGAGACAATGAGCAGTTCTTC. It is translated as CASSESPGRRDNEQFF.

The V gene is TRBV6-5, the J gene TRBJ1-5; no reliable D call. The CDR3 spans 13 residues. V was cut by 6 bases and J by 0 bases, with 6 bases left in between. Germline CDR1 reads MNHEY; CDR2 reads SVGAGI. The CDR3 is CASRFRSNQPQHF. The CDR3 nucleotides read TGTGCCAGCAGGTTTCGTAGCAATCAGCCCCAGCATTTT.

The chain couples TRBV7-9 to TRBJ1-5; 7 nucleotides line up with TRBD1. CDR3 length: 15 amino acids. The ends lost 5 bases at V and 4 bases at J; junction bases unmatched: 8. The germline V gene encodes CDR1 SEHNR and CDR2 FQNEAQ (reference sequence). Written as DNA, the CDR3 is TGTGCCAGCAGCCCAGAAGGGGGCGTTAATCAGCCCCAGCATTTT. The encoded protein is CASSPEGGVNQPQHF. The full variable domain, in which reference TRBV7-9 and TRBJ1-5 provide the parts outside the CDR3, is DTGVSQNPRHKITKRGQNVTFRCDPISEHNRLYWYRQTLGQGPEFLTYFQNEAQLEKSRLLSDRFSAERPKGSFSTLEIQRTEQGDSAMYLCASSPEGGVNQPQHFGDGTRLSIL.

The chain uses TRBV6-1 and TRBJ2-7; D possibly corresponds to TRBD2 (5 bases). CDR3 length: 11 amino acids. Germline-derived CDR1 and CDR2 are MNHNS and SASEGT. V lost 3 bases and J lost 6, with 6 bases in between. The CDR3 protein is CASSERVEQYF. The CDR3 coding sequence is TGTGCCAGCAGTGAGAGGGTCGAGCAGTACTTC.

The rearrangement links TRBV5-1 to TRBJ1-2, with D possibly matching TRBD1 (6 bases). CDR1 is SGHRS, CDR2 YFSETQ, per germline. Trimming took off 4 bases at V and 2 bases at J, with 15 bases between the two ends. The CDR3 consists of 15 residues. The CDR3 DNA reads TGCGCCAGCAGCCAGGGGAGACAATCGAACTATGGCTACACCTTC. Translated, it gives CASSQGRQSNYGYTF. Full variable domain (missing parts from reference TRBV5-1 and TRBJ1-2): KAGVTQTPRYLIKTRGQQVTLSCSPISGHRSVSWYQQTPGQGLQFLFEYFSETQRNKGNFPGRFSGRQFSNSRSEMNVSTLELGDSALYLCASSQGRQSNYGYTFGSGTRLTVV.

CDR3 residues: CASSLFTGNDGYTF. Here the CDR3 DNA reads TGCGCCAGCAGCTTGTTCACGGGAAACGATGGCTACACCTTC. V usage is TRBV5-1 and J usage is TRBJ1-2, with D uncertain. Trimming stripped 1 base from V and 6 bases from J, with 13 bases between. The V gene's germline CDR1 is SGHRS and CDR2 YFSETQ. The CDR3 runs 14 residues.

This CDR3 is CASSPPGRGLNTEAFF. In DNA form, the CDR3 reads TGTGCCAGCAGTCCCCCCGGGAGGGGGCTGAACACTGAAGCTTTCTTT. The genes are TRBV28 and TRBJ1-1, with 7 bases lining up with TRBD1. V lost 5 bases to trimming and J lost 0 bases; unmatched junction nucleotides: 9. From germline, CDR1 is MDHEN and CDR2 SYDVKM. The CDR3 totals 16 residues.

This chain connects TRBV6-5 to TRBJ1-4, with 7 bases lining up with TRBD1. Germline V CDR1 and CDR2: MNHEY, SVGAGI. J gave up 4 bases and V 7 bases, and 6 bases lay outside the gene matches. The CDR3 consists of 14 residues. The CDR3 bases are TGTGCCAGCACCACAACAGGGGTTAATGAAAAACTGTTTTTT. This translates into CASTTTGVNEKLFF.

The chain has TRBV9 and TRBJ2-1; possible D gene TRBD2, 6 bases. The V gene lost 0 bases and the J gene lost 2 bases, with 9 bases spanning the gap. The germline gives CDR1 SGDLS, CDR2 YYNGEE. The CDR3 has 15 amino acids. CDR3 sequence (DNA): TGTGCCAGCAGCGTAGGAGGACTACCCTACAATGAGCAGTTCTTC. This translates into CASSVGGLPYNEQFF. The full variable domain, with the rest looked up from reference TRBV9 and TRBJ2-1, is DSGVTQTPKHLITATGQRVTLRCSPRSGDLSVYWYQQSLDQGLQFLIQYYNGEERAKGNILERFSAQQFPDLHSELNLSSLELGDSALYFCASSVGGLPYNEQFFGPGTRLTVL.

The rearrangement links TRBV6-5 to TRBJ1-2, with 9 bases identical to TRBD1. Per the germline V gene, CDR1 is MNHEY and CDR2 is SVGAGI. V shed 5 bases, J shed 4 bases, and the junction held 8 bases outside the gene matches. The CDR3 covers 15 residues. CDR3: CASSLQGQGGYGYTF. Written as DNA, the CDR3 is TGTGCCAGCAGTCTACAGGGACAGGGCGGCTATGGCTACACCTTC.

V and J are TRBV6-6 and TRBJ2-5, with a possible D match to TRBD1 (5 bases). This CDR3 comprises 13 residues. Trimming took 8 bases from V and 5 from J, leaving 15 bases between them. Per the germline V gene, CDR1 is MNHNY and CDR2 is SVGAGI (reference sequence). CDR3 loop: CASRFPGHETQYF. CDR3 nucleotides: TGTGCCAGCCGTTTCCCAGGGCACGAGACCCAGTACTTC.

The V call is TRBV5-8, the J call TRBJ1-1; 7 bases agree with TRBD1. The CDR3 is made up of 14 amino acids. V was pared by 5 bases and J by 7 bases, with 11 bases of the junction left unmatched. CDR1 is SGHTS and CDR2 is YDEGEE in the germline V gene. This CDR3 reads CASRSGQHVGEAFF. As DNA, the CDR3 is TGTGCCAGCAGGTCGGGACAGCACGTAGGTGAAGCTTTCTTT. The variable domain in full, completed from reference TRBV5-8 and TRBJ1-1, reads EAGVTQSPTHLIKTRGQQATLRCSPISGHTSVYWYQQALGLGLQFLLWYDEGEERNRGNFPPRFSGRQFPNYSSELNVNALELEDSALYLCASRSGQHVGEAFFGQGTRLTVV.

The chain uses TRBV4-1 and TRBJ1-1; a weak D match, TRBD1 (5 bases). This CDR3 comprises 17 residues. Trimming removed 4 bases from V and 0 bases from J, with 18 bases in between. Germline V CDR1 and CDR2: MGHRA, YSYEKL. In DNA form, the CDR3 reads TGCGCCAGCAGCCCTCGCCCAAGGACAATTATGAACACTGAAGCTTTCTTT. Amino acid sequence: CASSPRPRTIMNTEAFF.

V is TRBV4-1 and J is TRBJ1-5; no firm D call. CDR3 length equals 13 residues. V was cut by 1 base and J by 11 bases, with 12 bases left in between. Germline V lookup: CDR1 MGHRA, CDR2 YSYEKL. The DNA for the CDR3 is TGCGCCAGCAGCCAAGCTCTCGACATGGCCCAGCATTTT. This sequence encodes CASSQALDMAQHF.

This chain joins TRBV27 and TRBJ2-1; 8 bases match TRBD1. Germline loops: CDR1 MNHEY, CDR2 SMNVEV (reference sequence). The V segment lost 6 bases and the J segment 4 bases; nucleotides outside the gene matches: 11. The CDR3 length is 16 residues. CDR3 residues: CASRWQGAQTYNEQFF. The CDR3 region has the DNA TGTGCCAGCAGGTGGCAGGGGGCGCAGACTTACAATGAGCAGTTCTTC.

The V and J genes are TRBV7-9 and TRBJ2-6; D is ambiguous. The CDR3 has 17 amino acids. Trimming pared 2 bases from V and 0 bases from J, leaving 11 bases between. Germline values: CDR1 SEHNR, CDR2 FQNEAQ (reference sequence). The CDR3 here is CASSLLRTGSGANVLTF. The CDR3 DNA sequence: TGTGCCAGCAGCTTACTTCGTACGGGCTCTGGGGCCAACGTCCTGACTTTC.

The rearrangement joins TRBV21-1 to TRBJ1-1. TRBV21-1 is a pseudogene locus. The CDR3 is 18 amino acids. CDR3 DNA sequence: TGTGCCAGCAGCAAAGTGGGGGGAGGTGGAAATATGAACACTGAAGCTTTCTTT. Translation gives CASSKVGGGGNMNTEAFF.